The present T cell receptor beta chain was sequenced within a study of blood T cells in healthy people across ages. It was with a sample-barcoded 5' primer and a J-beta primer mix that a second PCR of roughly 6 to 12 cycles was run. TCRdb re-analysed the 5' RACE reads in MiXCR, keeping a single row per CDR3 protein. Of around 1,000,000 distinct CDR3 sequences listed, under 30% were seen once; the top ten hold about 0.72%. Germline loops: CDR1 ENHRY, CDR2 SYGVKD. The CDR3 totals 14 residues. Trimming removed 10 bases from V and 4 bases from J; junction bases left unmatched: 8. This sample was also put to use in a study of T cells of mothers and their children.

This chain joins TRBV10-3 and TRBJ2-5; 11 positions agree with TRBD1. The sequence was obtained from a girl aged 2-10 years in good health. Sequences were obtained from blood. The DNA for the CDR3 is TGTGCCACGCTTCCAGGGACAGGGGGAGAGACCCAGTACTTC. This encodes CATLPGTGGETQYF.